This entry describes one T cell receptor (beta chain). Its antigen is unidentified. CDR1 and CDR2 (germline): SGHRS, YFSETQ. The CDR3 consists of 16 residues. V was trimmed by 0 bases and J by 3 bases, leaving 13 bases between them. Profiling relied on immunoSEQ multiplex PCR, and the TCRdb table lists in-frame clones only, not all of them. The sample includes under 75,000 clones, around nine tenths of them seen just once. The sample is drawn from a study of OX40 agonist ivuxolimab in advanced cancers. Across the whole study: Intravenous ivuxolimab was administered to patients every 2 weeks at 0.01 to 10 mg/kg. Patients assigned to dose escalation were diagnosed with hepatocellular carcinoma, melanoma, renal cell or head and neck cancer. Of the participants, approximately 38% had some prior anti-PD-1, anti-PD-L1 or anti-CTLA-4 therapy, which was allowed. Study-wide points: The authors also found low normalized T-cell clonal expansion in some nonresponders.

V gene TRBV5-1 combines with J gene TRBJ2-1, with D maybe TRBD2 (5 bases). The sequence derives from an adult with an advanced solid tumor such as melanoma, head and neck, liver or kidney cancer. Sequencing used CD4+ or CD8+ T cells sorted from blood, obtained in a trial of the OX40 agonist ivuxolimab. The DNA for the CDR3 is TGCGCCAGCAGCTTGGCCGAATTCAGCGGCTACAATGAGCAGTTCTTC. It translates to CASSLAEFSGYNEQFF.